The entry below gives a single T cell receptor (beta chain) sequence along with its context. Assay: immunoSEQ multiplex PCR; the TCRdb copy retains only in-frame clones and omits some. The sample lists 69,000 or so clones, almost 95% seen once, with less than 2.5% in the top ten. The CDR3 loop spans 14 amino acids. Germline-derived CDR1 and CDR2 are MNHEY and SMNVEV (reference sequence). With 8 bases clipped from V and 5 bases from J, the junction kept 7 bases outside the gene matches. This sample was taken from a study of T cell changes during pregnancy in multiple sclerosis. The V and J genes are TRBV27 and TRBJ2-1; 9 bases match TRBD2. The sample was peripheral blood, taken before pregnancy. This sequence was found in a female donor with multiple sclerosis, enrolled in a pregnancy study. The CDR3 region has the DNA TGTGCCAGCGGGCGGGAGGGTGGTAACAATGAGCAGTTCTTC. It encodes CASGREGGNNEQFF.